The source of this T cell receptor beta chain is a study of liver allograft versus peripheral blood T cells. The wider study: The authors compared T cell receptor repertoires in transplanted livers with recipients' peripheral blood repertoires. The study's findings and limits: Liver allografts reportedly held T cell receptor repertoires unlike those in peripheral blood.

One entry per CDR3 protein results from TCRdb running MiXCR on the reads. Counted here are more than 10,000 distinct CDR3 sequences, 28% occurring once; the ten biggest clones make up 2.2%. The CDR3 has 16 residues. Germline V gene sequence: CDR1 KGHSH, CDR2 LQKENI. The ends were cut back, 4 bases at V and 0 bases at J, with 12 bases in the middle. Details on this clonotype: Its target is unknown.

The V gene is TRBV18, the J gene TRBJ1-4; possibly TRBD1 for D (6 bases). This clonotype was sampled from a human patient who had a liver transplant. The graft donor may be the source of some T cells. CDR3 in DNA: TGTGCCAGCTCACGTCGACAGGCTGCAACTAATGAAAAACTGTTTTTT. Protein product: CASSRRQAATNEKLFF.